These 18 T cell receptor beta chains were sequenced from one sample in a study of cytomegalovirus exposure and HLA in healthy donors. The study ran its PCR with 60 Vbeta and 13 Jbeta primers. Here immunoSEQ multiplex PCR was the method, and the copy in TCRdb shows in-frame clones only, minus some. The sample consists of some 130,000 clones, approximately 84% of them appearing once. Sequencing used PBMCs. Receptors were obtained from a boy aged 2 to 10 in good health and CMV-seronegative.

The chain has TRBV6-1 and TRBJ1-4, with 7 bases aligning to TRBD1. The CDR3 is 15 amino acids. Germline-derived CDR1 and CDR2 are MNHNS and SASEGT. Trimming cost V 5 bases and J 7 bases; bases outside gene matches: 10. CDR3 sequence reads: CASSLSTGSLEKLFF. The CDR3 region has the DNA TGTGCCAGCAGTCTATCGACAGGGAGTCTTGAAAAACTGTTTTTT.

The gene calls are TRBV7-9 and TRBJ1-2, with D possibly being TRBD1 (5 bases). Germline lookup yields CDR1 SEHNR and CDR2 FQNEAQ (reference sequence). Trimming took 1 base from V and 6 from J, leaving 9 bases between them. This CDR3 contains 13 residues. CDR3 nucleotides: TGTGCCAGCAGCTTAGGGAGGGGCCATGGCTACACCTTC. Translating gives CASSLGRGHGYTF.

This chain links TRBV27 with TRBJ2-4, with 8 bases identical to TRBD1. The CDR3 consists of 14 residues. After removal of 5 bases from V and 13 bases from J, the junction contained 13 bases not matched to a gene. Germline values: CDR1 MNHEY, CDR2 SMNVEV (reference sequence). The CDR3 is CASSPISQTGAQYF. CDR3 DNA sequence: TGTGCCAGCAGTCCCATCTCCCAGACAGGGGCGCAGTACTTC.

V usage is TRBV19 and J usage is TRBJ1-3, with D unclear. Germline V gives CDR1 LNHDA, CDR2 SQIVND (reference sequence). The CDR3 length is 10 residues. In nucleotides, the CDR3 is TGTGCGGTTGAGGGAAACACCATATATTTT. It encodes CAVEGNTIYF.

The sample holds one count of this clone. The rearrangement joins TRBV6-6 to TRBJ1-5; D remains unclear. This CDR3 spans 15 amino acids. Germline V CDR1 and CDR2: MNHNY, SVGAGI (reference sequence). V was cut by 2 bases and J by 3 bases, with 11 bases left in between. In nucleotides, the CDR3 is TGTGCCAGCAGTTACCCCGCAGGCCCCAATCAGCCCCAGCATTTT. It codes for CASSYPAGPNQPQHF.

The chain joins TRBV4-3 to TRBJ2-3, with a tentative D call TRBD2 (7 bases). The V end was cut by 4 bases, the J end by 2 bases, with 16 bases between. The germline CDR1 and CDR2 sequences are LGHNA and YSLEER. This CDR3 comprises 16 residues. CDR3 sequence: CASSPSAGALTDTQYF. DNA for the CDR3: TGCGCCAGCAGCCCCTCGGCGGGGGCCCTCACAGATACGCAGTATTTT.

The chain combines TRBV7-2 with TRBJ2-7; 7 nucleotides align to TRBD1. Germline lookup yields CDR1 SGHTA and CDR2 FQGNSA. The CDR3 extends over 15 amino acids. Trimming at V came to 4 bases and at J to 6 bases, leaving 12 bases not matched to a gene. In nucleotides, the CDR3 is TGTGCCAGCAGCTACCCCCCAAACGGACAGGCCGAGCAGTACTTC. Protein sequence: CASSYPPNGQAEQYF.

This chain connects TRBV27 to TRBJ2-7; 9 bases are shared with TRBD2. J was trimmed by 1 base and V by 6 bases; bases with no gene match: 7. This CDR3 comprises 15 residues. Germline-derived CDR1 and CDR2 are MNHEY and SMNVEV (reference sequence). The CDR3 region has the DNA TGTGCCAGCAGGCCGGCGAGCGGGGGGTCCTACGAGCAGTACTTC. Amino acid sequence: CASRPASGGSYEQYF.

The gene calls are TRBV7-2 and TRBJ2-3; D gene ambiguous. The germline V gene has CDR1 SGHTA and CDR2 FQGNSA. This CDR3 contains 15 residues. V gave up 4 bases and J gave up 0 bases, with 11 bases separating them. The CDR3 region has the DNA TGTGCCAGCAGCTCAAACTACCTTAGCACAGATACGCAGTATTTT. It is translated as CASSSNYLSTDTQYF.

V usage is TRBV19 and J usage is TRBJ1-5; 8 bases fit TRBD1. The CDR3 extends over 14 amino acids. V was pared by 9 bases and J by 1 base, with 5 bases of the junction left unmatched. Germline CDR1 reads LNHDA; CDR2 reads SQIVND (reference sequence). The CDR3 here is CASAGQGSNQPQHF. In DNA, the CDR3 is TGTGCCAGCGCCGGACAGGGAAGCAATCAGCCCCAGCATTTT.

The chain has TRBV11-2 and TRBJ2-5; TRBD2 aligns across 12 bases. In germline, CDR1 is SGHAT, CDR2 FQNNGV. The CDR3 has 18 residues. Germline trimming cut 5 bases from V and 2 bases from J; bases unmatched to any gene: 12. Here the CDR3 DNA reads TGTGCCAGCAGCCCCCTAGGGCTAGCGGGGGGGCGGCAAGAGACCCAGTACTTC. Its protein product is CASSPLGLAGGRQETQYF.

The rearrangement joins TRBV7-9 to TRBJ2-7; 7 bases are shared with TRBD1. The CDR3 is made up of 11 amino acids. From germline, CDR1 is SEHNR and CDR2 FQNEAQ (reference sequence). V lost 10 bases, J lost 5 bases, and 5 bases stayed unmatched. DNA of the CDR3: TGTGCCACTGAGGACAGGAACGAGCAGTACTTC. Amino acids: CATEDRNEQYF.

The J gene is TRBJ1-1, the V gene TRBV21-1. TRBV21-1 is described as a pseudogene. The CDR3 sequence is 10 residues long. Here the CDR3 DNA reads TGTGCCAGCAGCAGTACTAGAGCTTTCTTT. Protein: CASSSTRAFF.

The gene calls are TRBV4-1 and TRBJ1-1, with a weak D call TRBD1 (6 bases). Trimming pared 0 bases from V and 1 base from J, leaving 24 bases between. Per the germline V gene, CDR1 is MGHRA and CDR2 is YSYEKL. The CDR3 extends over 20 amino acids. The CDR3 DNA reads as TGCGCCAGCAGCCAAGAATCGGGGGGCGGATTTGCAAACCCGAACACTGAAGCTTTCTTT. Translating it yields CASSQESGGGFANPNTEAFF.

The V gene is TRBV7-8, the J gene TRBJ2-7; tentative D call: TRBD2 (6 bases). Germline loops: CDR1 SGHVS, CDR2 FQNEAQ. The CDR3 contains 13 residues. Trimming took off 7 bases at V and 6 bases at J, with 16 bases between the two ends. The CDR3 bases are TGTGCCAGCATCTCGGAGGGACCTGGCGAGCAGTACTTC. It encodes CASISEGPGEQYF.

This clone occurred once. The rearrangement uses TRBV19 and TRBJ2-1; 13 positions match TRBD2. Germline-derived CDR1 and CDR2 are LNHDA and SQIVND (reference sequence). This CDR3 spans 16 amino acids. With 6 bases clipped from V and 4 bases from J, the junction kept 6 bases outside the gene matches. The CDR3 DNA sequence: TGTGCCAGTAGATCCCGGACTAGCGGGGGATACAATGAGCAGTTCTTC. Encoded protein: CASRSRTSGGYNEQFF. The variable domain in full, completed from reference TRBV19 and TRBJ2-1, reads DGGITQSPKYLFRKEGQNVTLSCEQNLNHDAMYWYRQDPGQGLRLIYYSQIVNDFQKGDIAEGYSVSREKKESFPLTVTSAQKNPTAFYLCASRSRTSGGYNEQFFGPGTRLTVL.

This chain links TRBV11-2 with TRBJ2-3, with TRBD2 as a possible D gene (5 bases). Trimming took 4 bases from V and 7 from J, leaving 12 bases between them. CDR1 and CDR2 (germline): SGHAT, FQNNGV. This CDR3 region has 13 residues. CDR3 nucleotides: TGTGCCAGCAGCTCCGGACGAGGGAATACGCAGTATTTT. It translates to CASSSGRGNTQYF. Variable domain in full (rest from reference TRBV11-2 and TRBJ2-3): EAGVAQSPRYKIIEKRQSVAFWCNPISGHATLYWYQQILGQGPKLLIQFQNNGVVDDSQLPKDRFSAERLKGVDSTLKIQPAKLEDSAVYLCASSSGRGNTQYFGPGTRLTVL.

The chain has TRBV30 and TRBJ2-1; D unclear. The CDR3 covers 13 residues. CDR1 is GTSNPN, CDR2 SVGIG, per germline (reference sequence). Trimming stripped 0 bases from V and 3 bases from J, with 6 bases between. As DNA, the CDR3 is TGTGCCTGGAGTGTACTAAGCTACAATGAGCAGTTCTTC. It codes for CAWSVLSYNEQFF.